The subject of this entry is one T cell receptor beta chain. RNA was extracted with the RNeasy kit, and a quantity of about 0.45 to 1 ug was reverse transcribed using random hexamers. The method of amplification for TCR beta CDR3 was immunoSEQ multiplex PCR, covering 54 Vbeta and 13 Jbeta. Each CDR3 protein is one row after TCRdb ran MiXCR on the immunoSEQ multiplex PCR reads. The sample has about 77,000 distinct CDR3 sequences, roughly 91% seen once. CD8+ and CD4+ T cells from blood underwent TCR beta sequencing, which was carried out in a high-throughput format. The data derive from a study of CD8 T cells in Susac syndrome. V was clipped by 3 bases and J by 6 bases; unmatched bases: 10. Germline loops: CDR1 KGHSH, CDR2 LQKENI. The CDR3 spans 17 residues.

Sequenced sample: CD4+ T cells from PBMCs. This TCR was recovered from a human donor with Susac syndrome. The chain joins TRBV18 to TRBJ1-4, with TRBD1 identical over 10 bases. The CDR3 region has the DNA TGTGCCAGCTCACCGTCCCGGGACAGGGGAAGTTATGAAAAACTGTTTTTT. Translating it yields CASSPSRDRGSYEKLFF.